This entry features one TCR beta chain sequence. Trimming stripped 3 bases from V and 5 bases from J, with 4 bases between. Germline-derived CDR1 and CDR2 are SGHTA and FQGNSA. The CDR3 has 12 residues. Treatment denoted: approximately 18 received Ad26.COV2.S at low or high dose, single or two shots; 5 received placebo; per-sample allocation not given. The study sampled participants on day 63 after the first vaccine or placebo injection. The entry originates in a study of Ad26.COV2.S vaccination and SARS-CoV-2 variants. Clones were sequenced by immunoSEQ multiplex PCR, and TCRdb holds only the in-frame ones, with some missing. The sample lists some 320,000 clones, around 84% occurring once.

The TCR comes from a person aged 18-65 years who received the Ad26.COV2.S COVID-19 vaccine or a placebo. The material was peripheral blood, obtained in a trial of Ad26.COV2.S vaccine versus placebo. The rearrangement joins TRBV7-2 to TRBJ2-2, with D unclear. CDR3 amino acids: CASSLSTGELFF. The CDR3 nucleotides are TGTGCCAGCAGCTTGTCGACCGGGGAGCTGTTTTTT. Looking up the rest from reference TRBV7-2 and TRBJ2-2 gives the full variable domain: GAGVSQSPSNKVTEKGKDVELRCDPISGHTALYWYRQSLGQGLEFLIYFQGNSAPDKSGLPSDRFSAERTGGSVSTLTIQRTQQEDSAVYLCASSLSTGELFFGEGSRLTVL.